This TCR beta chain was identified during a study of control samples from healthy donors and cancer patients. The protocol was immunoSEQ multiplex PCR, while the TCRdb copy is restricted to in-frame clones and leaves out a portion. This table has about 75,000 clones, around 94% appearing once. The CDR3 contains 14 residues. V is TRBV21-1 and J is TRBJ1-1. TRBV21-1 constitutes a pseudogene. What was sequenced was blood. The origin of this receptor is a woman between 40 and 55 years old in good health. CDR3 in DNA: TGTGCCAGCAGCACATGTAGAGGGAGGACTGAAGCTTTCTTT. Its protein product is CASSTCRGRTEAFF.